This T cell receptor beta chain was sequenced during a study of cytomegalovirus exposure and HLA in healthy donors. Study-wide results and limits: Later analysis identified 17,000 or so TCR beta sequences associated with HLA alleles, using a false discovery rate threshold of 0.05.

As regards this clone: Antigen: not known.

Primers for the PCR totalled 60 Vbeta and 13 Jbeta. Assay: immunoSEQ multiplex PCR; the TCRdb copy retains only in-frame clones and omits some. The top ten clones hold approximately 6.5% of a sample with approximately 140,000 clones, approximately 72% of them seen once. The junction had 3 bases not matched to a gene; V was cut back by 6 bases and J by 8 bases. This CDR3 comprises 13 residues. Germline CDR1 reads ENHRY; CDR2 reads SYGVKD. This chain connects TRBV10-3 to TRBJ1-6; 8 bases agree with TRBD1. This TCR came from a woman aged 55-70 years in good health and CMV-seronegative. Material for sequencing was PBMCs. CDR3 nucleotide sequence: TGTGCCATCAGGACAGGGGACCATTCACCCCTCCACTTT. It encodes CAIRTGDHSPLHF.